This record covers a single T cell receptor (beta chain). The target antigen is unknown. The sample originates from a study of cytomegalovirus exposure and HLA in healthy donors. The CDR3 loop spans 15 amino acids. V was clipped by 1 base and J by 1 base; unmatched bases: 1. Germline CDR1 is SEHNR and CDR2 is FQNEAQ (reference sequence). Overall study results and limits: Some public TCRs appeared in many individuals, while most sequences were rare. For cytomegalovirus status, the classifier reportedly gave diagnoses with high specificity and sensitivity.

Primers: 60 Vbeta forward and 13 Jbeta reverse. Produced via immunoSEQ multiplex PCR; TCRdb's table is partial and in-frame only. The sample gives approximately 200,000 clones, about four fifths of which show up once; more than 1.5% is in the top ten. The receptor was derived from a girl aged 10 to 17 in good health and CMV-seropositive. The rearrangement uses TRBV7-9 and TRBJ1-1; 9 nucleotides agree with TRBD1. The material sequenced was PBMCs. DNA for the CDR3: TGTGCCAGCAGCTTAGGGGACAGGGAGAACACTGAAGCTTTCTTT. It is translated as CASSLGDRENTEAFF.